This TCR beta chain appears in the sequencing data of a study of immune characterization of retroperitoneal liposarcoma. TCRdb analysed the PCR reads with MiXCR anew, one entry per CDR3 protein. Of more than 10,000 distinct CDR3 sequences listed, about half are singletons. Trimming removed 0 bases from V and 4 bases from J, with 12 bases in between. The length of the CDR3 is 15 residues. Germline V gene sequence: CDR1 MNHEY, CDR2 SVGAGI. The TCR comes from a female donor with retroperitoneal liposarcoma. The gene calls are TRBV6-5 and TRBJ2-5, with D perhaps matching TRBD2 (7 bases). Sequenced: tumor tissue. The CDR3 region is CASSYSRGGGETQYF. CDR3 in DNA: TGTGCCAGCAGTTACTCGAGGGGGGGGGGAGAGACCCAGTACTTC.